The 27 T cell receptor beta chains below were found in one sample sequenced in a study of blood T cells in healthy people across ages. Primed by a sample-barcoded 5' primer and a J-beta primer mix, a second PCR proceeded for about 6 to 12 cycles. TCRdb processed the 5' RACE reads anew with MiXCR; each CDR3 protein has one entry. The table shows about 1,800,000 distinct CDR3 sequences, with roughly 30% occurring only once. Sequenced material: blood. These receptor sequences come from a woman in her thirties in good health.

This clonotype was seen repeatedly, ten times or more. This chain joins TRBV18 and TRBJ2-5; D is uncertain. CDR1 is KGHSH, CDR2 LQKENI, per germline. V was cut by 5 bases and J by 5 bases, with 9 bases left in between. CDR3 length: 12 amino acids. The CDR3 sequence: CASSEVVETQYF. The DNA of the CDR3 is TGTGCCAGCTCAGAGGTGGTGGAGACCCAGTACTTC.

A few counts support this clonotype. V and J are TRBV12-3 or TRBV12-4 and TRBJ2-3; 10 nucleotides match TRBD2. The length of the CDR3 is 17 residues. The V segment lost 5 bases and the J segment 4 bases; nucleotides outside the gene matches: 12. CDR3: CASSLRRSSGGADTQYF. For the CDR3, the DNA is TGTGCCAGCAGTCTCCGCCGCAGCAGCGGGGGGGCAGATACGCAGTATTTT.

This clonotype was seen more than once but under ten times. V usage is TRBV4-3 and J usage is TRBJ1-1, with D unresolved. Germline CDR1 reads LGHNA; CDR2 reads YSLEER. There are 14 residues in the CDR3. V gave up 0 bases and J gave up 10 bases, with 15 bases separating them. The CDR3 region has the DNA TGCGCCAGCAGCCAAGATGAGTTAACGTTCGCAGCTTTCTTT. Protein product: CASSQDELTFAAFF.

This clonotype was picked up a small number of times. This may arise from a read error, as a much more abundant clone is one base away. This chain connects TRBV20-1 to TRBJ1-6; 8 positions agree with TRBD1. The germline V gene has CDR1 DFQATT and CDR2 SNEGSKA (reference sequence). This CDR3 is built from 14 residues. The DNA for the CDR3 is TGCAGTGCTTCAGGGGGCGTAGGAAATTCACCCCCCCACTTT. Encoded protein: CSASGGVGNSPPHF.

This chain joins TRBV30 and TRBJ1-3; D uncertain. V was cut by 0 bases and J by 3 bases, with 12 bases left in between. There are 15 residues in the CDR3. Germline V gene sequence: CDR1 GTSNPN, CDR2 SVGIG (reference sequence). CDR3 region: CAWSVLGLSGNTIYF. The CDR3 DNA follows: TGTGCCTGGAGTGTATTAGGGCTGAGTGGAAACACCATATATTTT.

This chain links TRBV6-1 with TRBJ1-5; 7 bases agree with TRBD1. The CDR3 is made up of 18 amino acids. The germline gives CDR1 MNHNS, CDR2 SASEGT. The trim removed 6 bases at V and 7 bases at J, leaving 21 bases unmatched. The CDR3 loop reads CASRRGEGTARSGQPQHF. The CDR3 DNA sequence: TGTGCCAGCAGGCGCGGCGAGGGGACAGCTAGAAGCGGACAGCCCCAGCATTTT.

This clonotype has at least ten counts. The chain joins TRBV20-1 to TRBJ2-7; D remains unclear. CDR1 and CDR2 (germline): DFQATT, SNEGSKA (reference sequence). The CDR3 length is 9 residues. Trimming cost V 4 bases and J 2 bases, with 0 bases left between them. The DNA of the CDR3 is TGCAGTGCTACCTACGAGCAGTACTTC. This gives the protein CSATYEQYF.

This clonotype was observed a handful of times. The chain joins TRBV28 to TRBJ1-5; no firm D call. Trimming left V 4 bases short and J 10 bases short, with 20 bases between. This CDR3 is 15 amino acids long. The germline V gene encodes CDR1 MDHEN and CDR2 SYDVKM. The CDR3 nucleotides read TGTGCCAGCAGTTACGCGGCGCCGGAGCAAGGCCCCCAGCATTTT. It yields the protein CASSYAAPEQGPQHF.

The chain employs TRBV5-1 and TRBJ2-1; D perhaps matches TRBD2 (5 bases). V was clipped by 4 bases and J by 9 bases, with 14 bases between them. The CDR3 spans 13 residues. CDR1 and CDR2 (germline): SGHRS, YFSETQ. The CDR3 coding sequence is TGCGCCAGCAGCCGGGGTCCCATGGGTGAGCAGTTCTTC. Encoded protein: CASSRGPMGEQFF.

The chain links TRBV19 to TRBJ2-7; 9 bases align to TRBD1. The CDR3 is 15 amino acids. Trimming removed 6 bases from V and 5 bases from J; junction bases left unmatched: 11. Germline V lookup: CDR1 LNHDA, CDR2 SQIVND (reference sequence). CDR3 DNA: TGTGCCAGTAGCCATCCGGGACAGGGACGCCACGAGCAGTACTTC. Translated, it gives CASSHPGQGRHEQYF.

The chain has TRBV12-3 or TRBV12-4 and TRBJ1-2; TRBD1 matches 7 bases. CDR3 size: 15 residues. Unmatched junction bases numbered 9, after V lost 5 bases and J lost 3 bases. CDR3 in amino acids: CASSIGQAGDYGYTF. CDR3 DNA: TGTGCCAGCAGTATCGGACAGGCCGGAGACTATGGCTACACCTTC.

This clonotype has just one count. A much larger clone differs by one base, so this may be a read error. The rearrangement joins TRBV20-1 to TRBJ2-4, with a tentative D call TRBD2 (6 bases). Between the trimmed V and J ends, which lost 5 bases and 13 bases, there was a span of 27 bases. CDR1 is DFQATT, CDR2 SNEGSKA, per germline (reference sequence). This CDR3 spans 15 amino acids. The CDR3 DNA follows: TGCAGTGCTGGAGGAAGGGACTCCCACTATGATGCCCAGTACTTC. Translating it yields CSAGGRDSHYDAQYF.

This clonotype came up many times. V is TRBV24-1 and J is TRBJ2-7; no clear D. Between the trimmed V and J ends, which lost 3 bases and 2 bases, there was a span of 7 bases. Germline CDR1 KGHDR, CDR2 SFDVKD. The CDR3 has 13 amino acids. CDR3 sequence reads: CATSDTDTYEQYF. DNA of the CDR3: TGTGCCACCAGTGATACTGACACCTACGAGCAGTACTTC.

The chain combines TRBV5-4 with TRBJ2-1; 7 nucleotides line up with TRBD2. The germline V gene encodes CDR1 SGHNT and CDR2 YYREEE (reference sequence). J was trimmed by 6 bases and V by 4 bases; bases with no gene match: 7. CDR3 size: 14 residues. The CDR3 DNA is TGTGCCAGCAGCGACCCGACTAGCACCAATGAGCAGTTCTTC. It specifies CASSDPTSTNEQFF.

This clonotype occurred a few times. CDR3 DNA: TGTGCCAGCAGCCCGTTGACAGGGCCGGTCGGTGGCTACACCTTC. This gives the protein CASSPLTGPVGGYTF. V gene TRBV7-9 combines with J gene TRBJ1-2, with 7 bases identical to TRBD1. Germline V CDR1 and CDR2: SEHNR, FQNEAQ (reference sequence). The CDR3 sequence is 15 residues long. J lost 7 bases, V lost 5 bases, and 13 bases had no gene match.

The V and J genes are TRBV10-3 and TRBJ2-2; TRBD1 aligns across 7 bases. This CDR3 region has 14 residues. V trimming: 6 bases; J trimming: 2 bases; junction bases outside the gene matches: 3. CDR1 ENHRY and CDR2 SYGVKD come from the germline V gene. The CDR3 reads CAIRGQDNTGELFF. CDR3 nucleotide sequence: TGTGCCATCAGAGGACAGGACAACACCGGGGAGCTGTTTTTT.

The rearrangement links TRBV7-9 to TRBJ2-5, with a tentative D call TRBD2 (5 bases). The CDR3 has 14 amino acids. Trimming stripped 3 bases from V and 0 bases from J, with 8 bases between. Germline values: CDR1 SEHNR, CDR2 FQNEAQ (reference sequence). CDR3 region: CASSFSGNQETQYF. The CDR3 nucleotides read TGTGCCAGCAGCTTTTCGGGGAACCAAGAGACCCAGTACTTC.

This clonotype was seen a handful of times. The chain carries TRBV4-3 and TRBJ2-3; no reliable D call. CDR1 and CDR2 from the germline V gene are LGHNA and YSLEER. The CDR3 totals 15 residues. Trimming took off 2 bases at V and 4 bases at J, with 13 bases between the two ends. This CDR3 is CASSQQRVKSDTQYF. The DNA of the CDR3 is TGCGCCAGCAGCCAACAACGGGTGAAGTCAGATACGCAGTATTTT.

The V call is TRBV4-2, the J call TRBJ2-3; 9 bases are shared with TRBD2. With V trimmed by 4 bases and J by 2 bases, 7 bases remained unmatched. Germline V CDR1 and CDR2: LGHNA, YNFKEQ. This CDR3 has 16 residues. As DNA, the CDR3 is TGTGCCAGCAGCCCCCGACTAGCGGAGTACACAGATACGCAGTATTTT. Protein: CASSPRLAEYTDTQYF.

The table lists this clonotype with a few counts. This chain links TRBV7-9 with TRBJ2-7, with 8 bases that match TRBD2. The CDR3 spans 16 residues. CDR1 is SEHNR, CDR2 FQNEAQ, per germline (reference sequence). The V gene end was trimmed by 0 bases and the J gene end by 0 bases; junction bases not matched to a gene: 4. In nucleotides, the CDR3 is TGTGCCAGCAGCTTAGCCACTAGCGGCAACTCCTACGAGCAGTACTTC. Translated: CASSLATSGNSYEQYF.

As concerns this clonotype: A much larger clone lies a single base off, so this may be a read error. The chain is built from TRBV10-3 and TRBJ2-1, with 7 bases that match TRBD2. This CDR3 has 18 residues. After removal of 4 bases from V and 1 base from J, the junction contained 13 bases not matched to a gene. CDR1 and CDR2 from the germline V gene are ENHRY and SYGVKD. The CDR3 sequence is CAISGGLVAEGSYNEQFF. CDR3 coding DNA: TGTGCCATCAGTGGAGGACTAGTGGCCGAGGGATCCTACAATGAGCAGTTCTTC.

Turning to this clonotype: Compared with germline, one end of the junction differs, possibly owing to a read error. The chain carries TRBV29-1 and TRBJ2-4, with TRBD1 identical over 9 bases. The J call may be mistaken, given a closer DNA end match to TRBJ2-7. Per the germline V gene, CDR1 is SQVTM and CDR2 is ANQGSEA. The CDR3 loop spans 13 amino acids. This chain's CDR3 is CGVAQGAPYEQYF. In DNA, the CDR3 is TGCGGCGTAGCACAGGGGGCCCCCTACGAGCAGTACTTC.

The rearrangement joins TRBV7-7 to TRBJ2-3; no definite D call. The CDR3 runs to 13 residues. Per germline, CDR1 SSHAT and CDR2 FNYEAQ (reference sequence). Trimming stripped 1 base from V and 4 bases from J, with 6 bases between. This CDR3 reads CASSLGMADTQYF. The DNA for the CDR3 is TGTGCCAGCAGCTTAGGGATGGCAGATACGCAGTATTTT. Combining the CDR3 with reference TRBV7-7 and TRBJ2-3 gives the whole variable domain GAGVSQSPRYKVTKRGQDVTLRCDPISSHATLYWYQQALGQGPEFLTYFNYEAQPDKSGLPSDRFSAERPEGSISTLTIQRTEQRDSAMYRCASSLGMADTQYFGPGTRLTVL.

Remarks on this clonotype: The junction differs from germline at one of its ends, possibly a read error. The chain is built from TRBV5-1 and TRBJ1-5, with D possibly being TRBD1 (5 bases). Germline V CDR1 and CDR2: SGHRS, YFSETQ. The CDR3 sequence is 13 residues long. The CDR3 bases are TGCGCCAGCCGCTTGGTGGGGGATCAGCCCCAGCATTTT. Its translation: CASRLVGDQPQHF.

In its sample, this clonotype was seen a few times. The rearrangement links TRBV10-3 to TRBJ1-2; 10 positions agree with TRBD1. This CDR3 has 14 residues. V was pared by 4 bases and J by 6 bases, with 5 bases of the junction left unmatched. Germline V lookup: CDR1 ENHRY, CDR2 SYGVKD. CDR3 bases: TGTGCCATCAGTGTCCCGGACAGGGGGGATGGCTACACCTTC. It specifies CAISVPDRGDGYTF.

In its sample, this clonotype was seen many times. The V gene is TRBV7-2, the J gene TRBJ2-7, with D uncertain. V lost 1 base and J 6 bases, leaving 10 bases between the germline ends. This CDR3 is built from 13 residues. Per germline, CDR1 SGHTA and CDR2 FQGNSA. The CDR3 loop is CASSLDRPLEQYF. CDR3 in DNA: TGTGCCAGCAGCTTAGATCGACCCCTCGAGCAGTACTTC.

The chain has TRBV28 and TRBJ2-3, with TRBD1 matching over 12 bases. The J segment lost 5 bases and the V segment lost 5 bases, leaving 11 bases of the junction unmatched. The CDR3 contains 17 residues. Germline lookup yields CDR1 MDHEN and CDR2 SYDVKM. CDR3 loop: CASSPSRRDRGLDTQYF. CDR3 sequence (DNA): TGTGCCAGCAGTCCTTCAAGACGGGACAGGGGGCTAGATACGCAGTATTTT.